This entry describes one T cell receptor (beta chain). Extraction and reverse transcription of RNA yielded cDNA as the sequencing template. Some clones are missing from TCRdb's copy, which holds only in-frame ones; the method was immunoSEQ multiplex PCR. The table records over 200,000 clones, about 64% of them present only once. The record originates from a study of CD8+ T cells in alopecia areata. Trimming left V 3 bases short and J 14 bases short, with 16 bases between. CDR3 length: 11 residues. Germline values: CDR1 SQVTM, CDR2 ANQGSEA. Treatment given: oral pan-JAK inhibitor, 5-10 mg twice daily. This chain connects TRBV29-1 to TRBJ2-5; D uncertain. The clonotype was recovered from a human donor with alopecia areata. The starting material was CD4+ T cells sorted from blood, obtained at week 4, from a patient treated with tofacitinib. DNA of the CDR3: TGCAGCGTTGAGGGCCCAGCCCCTGCTTACTTC. Translating gives CSVEGPAPAYF.